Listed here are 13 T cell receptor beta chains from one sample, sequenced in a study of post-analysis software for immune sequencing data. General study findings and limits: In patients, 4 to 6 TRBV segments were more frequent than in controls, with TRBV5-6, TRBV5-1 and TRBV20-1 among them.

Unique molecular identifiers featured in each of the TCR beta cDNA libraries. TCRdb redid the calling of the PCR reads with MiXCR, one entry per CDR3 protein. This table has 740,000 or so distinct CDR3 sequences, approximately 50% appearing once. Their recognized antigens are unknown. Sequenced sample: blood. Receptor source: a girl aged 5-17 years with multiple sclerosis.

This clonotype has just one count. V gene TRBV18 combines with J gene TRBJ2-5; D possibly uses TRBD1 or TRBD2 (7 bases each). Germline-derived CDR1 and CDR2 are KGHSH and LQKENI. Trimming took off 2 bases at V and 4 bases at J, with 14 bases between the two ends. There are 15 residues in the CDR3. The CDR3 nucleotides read TGTGCCAGCTCACCAGGGAGGGGGCAAAGAGAGACCCAGTACTTC. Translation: CASSPGRGQRETQYF.

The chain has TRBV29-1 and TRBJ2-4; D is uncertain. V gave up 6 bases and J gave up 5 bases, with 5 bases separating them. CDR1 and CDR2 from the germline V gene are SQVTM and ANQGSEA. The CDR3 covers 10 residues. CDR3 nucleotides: TGCAGCGTCAGAGAAAACATTCAGTACTTC. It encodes CSVRENIQYF.

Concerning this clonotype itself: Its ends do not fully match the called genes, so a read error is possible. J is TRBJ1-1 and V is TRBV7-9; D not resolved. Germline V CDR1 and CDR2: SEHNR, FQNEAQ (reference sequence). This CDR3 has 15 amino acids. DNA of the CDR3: TGTGCTAGCAGCTTTGCCCTAGGGAAAAACACTGAAGCTTTCTTT. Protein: CASSFALGKNTEAFF. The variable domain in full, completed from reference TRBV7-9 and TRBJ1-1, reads DTGVSQNPRHKITKRGQNVTFRCDPISEHNRLYWYRQTLGQGPEFLTYFQNEAQLEKSRLLSDRFSAERPKGSFSTLEIQRTEQGDSAMYLCASSFALGKNTEAFFGQGTRLTVV.

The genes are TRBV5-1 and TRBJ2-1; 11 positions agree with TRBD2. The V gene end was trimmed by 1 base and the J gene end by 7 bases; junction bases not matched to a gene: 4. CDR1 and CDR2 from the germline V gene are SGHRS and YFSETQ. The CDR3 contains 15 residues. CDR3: CASSLTSGSANEQFF. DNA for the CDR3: TGCGCCAGCAGCTTGACTAGCGGGAGTGCGAATGAGCAGTTCTTC.

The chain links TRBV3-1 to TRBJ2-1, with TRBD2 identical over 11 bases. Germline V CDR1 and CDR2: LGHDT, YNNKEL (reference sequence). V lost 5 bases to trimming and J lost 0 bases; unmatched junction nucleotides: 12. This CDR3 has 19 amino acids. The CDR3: CASSFKRASGRSSYNEQFF. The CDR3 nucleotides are TGTGCCAGCAGCTTTAAACGTGCTAGCGGGAGGAGCTCCTACAATGAGCAGTTCTTC.

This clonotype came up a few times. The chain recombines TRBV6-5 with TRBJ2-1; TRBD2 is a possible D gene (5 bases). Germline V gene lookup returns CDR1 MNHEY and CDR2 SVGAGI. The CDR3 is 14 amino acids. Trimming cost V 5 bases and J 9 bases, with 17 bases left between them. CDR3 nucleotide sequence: TGTGCCAGCAGTGGCCTCGCTAGGGCGGGTGAGCAGTTCTTC. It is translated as CASSGLARAGEQFF.

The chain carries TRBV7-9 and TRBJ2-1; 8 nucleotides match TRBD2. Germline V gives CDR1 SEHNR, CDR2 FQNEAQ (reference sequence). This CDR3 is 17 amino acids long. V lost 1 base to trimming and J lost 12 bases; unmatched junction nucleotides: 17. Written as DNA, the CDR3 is TGTGCCAGCAGCTTAGGTCCCGCAAGCGGGGGTTTTAGTGGGCAGTTCTTC. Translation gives CASSLGPASGGFSGQFF.

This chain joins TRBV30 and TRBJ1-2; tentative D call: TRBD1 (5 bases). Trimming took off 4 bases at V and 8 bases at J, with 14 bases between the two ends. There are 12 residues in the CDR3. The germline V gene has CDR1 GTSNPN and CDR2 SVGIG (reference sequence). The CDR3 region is CAWTLQVGGYTF. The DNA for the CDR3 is TGTGCCTGGACTCTACAGGTCGGGGGCTACACCTTC. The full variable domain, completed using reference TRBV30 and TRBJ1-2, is SQTIHQWPATLVQPVGSPLSLECTVEGTSNPNLYWYRQAAGRGLQLLFYSVGIGQISSEVPQNLSASRPQDRQFILSSKKLLLSDSGFYLCAWTLQVGGYTFGSGTRLTVV.

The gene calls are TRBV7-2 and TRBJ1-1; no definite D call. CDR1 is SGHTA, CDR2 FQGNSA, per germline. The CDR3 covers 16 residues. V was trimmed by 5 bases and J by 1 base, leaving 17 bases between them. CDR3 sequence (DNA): TGTGCCAGCAGCCGACCCGGGTTCTGGGGGAACACTGAAGCTTTCTTT. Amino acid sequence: CASSRPGFWGNTEAFF.

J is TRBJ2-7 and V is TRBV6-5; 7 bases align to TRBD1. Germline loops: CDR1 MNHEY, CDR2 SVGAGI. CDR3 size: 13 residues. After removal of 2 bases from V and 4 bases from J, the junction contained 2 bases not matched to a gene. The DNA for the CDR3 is TGTGCCAGCAGTTACAGGGGGCGGTACGAGCAGTACTTC. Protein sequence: CASSYRGRYEQYF.

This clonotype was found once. The CDR3 here is CASSKLARETQYF. CDR3 nucleotide sequence: TGTGCCAGCAGCAAACTAGCGCGCGAGACCCAGTACTTC. The chain couples TRBV14 to TRBJ2-4; TRBD2 matches at 7 bases. The J call may not be correct, given that the DNA end is closer to TRBJ2-5. The length of the CDR3 is 13 residues. Germline CDR1 reads SGHDN; CDR2 reads FVKESK.

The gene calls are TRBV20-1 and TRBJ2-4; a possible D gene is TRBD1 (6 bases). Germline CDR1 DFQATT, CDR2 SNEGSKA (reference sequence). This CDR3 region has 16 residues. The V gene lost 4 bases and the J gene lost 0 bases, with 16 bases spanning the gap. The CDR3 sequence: CSAIHGQSLAKNIQYF. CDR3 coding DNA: TGCAGTGCTATCCATGGACAGAGCCTAGCCAAAAACATTCAGTACTTC.

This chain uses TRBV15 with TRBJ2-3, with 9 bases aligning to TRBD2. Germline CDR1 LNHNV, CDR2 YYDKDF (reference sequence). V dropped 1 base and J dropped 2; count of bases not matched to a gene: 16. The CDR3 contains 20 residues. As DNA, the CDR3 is TGTGCCACCAGCAGAGCCACGGGGCTAGCGGGATCCGGGGTCACAGATACGCAGTATTTT. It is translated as CATSRATGLAGSGVTDTQYF.